This is a list of T cell receptor beta chains from one sample in a study of a mutant IDH1 vaccine in newly diagnosed glioma. These receptors have no known antigen. Produced via immunoSEQ multiplex PCR; TCRdb's table is partial and in-frame only. The repertoire holds under 70,000 clones, with about 81% as singletons. Here the sequenced sample was PBMCs, taken from a glioma patient whose treatment included an IDH1 peptide vaccine. The receptors were gathered from a man under 40 with glioma. Each CDR3 is given with its conserved first and last residue.

TRBV5-6,CASSLGPSNEQFF
TRBV2,CASSTGTSPRW
TRBV12-5,CASGPGDQPQHF
TRBV9,CASSEDPRDRAHEQYF
TRBV2,CASSENRGLGQPQHF
TRBV2,CASRPLNTEAFF
TRBV2,CASSFKGGSAADTQYF
TRBV6-5,CASRPTDRAREKLFF
TRBV7-2,CASRLPRSSGGFSTDTQYF
TRBV5-5,CASSFNGETQYF
TRBV19,CASSLDRSRAEAFF
TRBV10-1,CASSPSVGTDTQYF
TRBV27,CASSLLGSTREKLFF
TRBV10-3,CAISPGQRYGYTF
TRBV30,CAWSAHFGEQYF
TRBV6-5,CASSGSGERFF
TRBV5-6,CASSLSQGYGYGYTF
TRBV18,CASSSMETQYF
TRBV19,CATRGRDRAPGNYGYTF
TRBV11-1,CASSPGSGSANQPQHF
TRBV7-2,CASSPRQGQWEKLFF
TRBV9,CASSVGTNYGYTF
TRBV9,CASRGGDFPTTLYNEQFF
TRBV6-6,CASSSSDGVGNQPQHF
TRBV10-3,CAISSLMDSPLHF
TRBV6-1,CASRSGATYEQYF
TRBV13,CASSLRDTEAFF